The T cell receptor (beta chain) described here comes from a study of T cell responses to AZD1222 COVID-19 vaccine (dated by TCRdb to 2020 to 2023). In terms of the full investigation: AZD1222 recipients whose second dose came at about 4 weeks and those whose second dose came at about 12 weeks were combined into one group, since spike-specific TCR depth and breadth did not differ between the two schedules. A total of 233 trial participants underwent TCR sequencing, of whom about 200 had received two doses of AZD1222 and around 25 had received two doses of the MenACWY control vaccine. Trial participants were enrolled by age into 18-55, 56-69 and 70-plus year subgroups, with around 150, 28 and 57 TCR-sequenced participants respectively. The investigation overall reported the following: The 56-69-year group was small, and its depth increase did not reach significance, likely because of low power. A significant rise in spike-specific TCR breadth and depth was observed after two AZD1222 doses relative to day 0 and relative to MenACWY recipients. CD4 TCRs associated with the vaccine covered the entire spike protein, and the dominant responses were in regions 160-218 and 743-854. Most participants were white British and females outnumbered males, and the authors suggested that clonal diversity may have been underestimated. Because no day 14 peak-response samples were available, repertoires were characterized only after the peak T cell response. Conclusions about previously exposed vaccinees were limited because only six AZD1222 recipients were SARS-CoV-2 seropositive at baseline. Reportedly, almost half of the unique spike-specific TCRs recognized epitopes lying outside the regions that are mutated in the B.1.351 and B.1.1.7 variants.

Based on the germline V gene (reference sequence), the CDR1 and CDR2 sequences are MNHEY and SMNVEV. Measured from the cysteine to the phenylalanine, the CDR3 is 16 residues long. Solely the CDR3 DNA is kept, with 48 bases framed from the first base. Between the V and J ends, shortened by 7 bases and 0 bases respectively, the junction contains 16 bases. Turning to this clone: Its antigen specificity is not known. Base-call qualities are not available, and no considerably larger clone is one nucleotide away.

The CDR3 regions of human TCRbeta chains were subjected to immunosequencing. The authors' analysis ran thus. Repertoire TCRs were matched against a reference library of SARS-CoV-2-specific TCRs generated with the MIRA antigen-specificity platform. Breadth was defined as the fraction of unique TCRs that were SARS-CoV-2-associated. Depth was defined as the fraction of total T cells that were SARS-CoV-2-associated. Using the MIRA data, each spike-specific TCR was mapped to the spike region that the TCR reacts to and placed in a CD4 or CD8 class. Log10-transformed breadth and depth values were compared by one-way ANOVA with Sidak's multiple comparisons tests. Sourced from immuneACCESS, this table was stored by TCRdb with only in-frame sequences that have V and J called. A share of the clones is absent; for the studies checked, an unresolved V gene accounts for under half, and the remainder has no known explanation. V, J and clone size are taken as reported in that table, and D and trimming were inferred from the DNA itself. The table for this sample lists about 92,000 clones; roughly nine tenths of them were counted only once. Around 8% of the sample is taken by the ten largest.

This specimen's time point label, per the study, means: baseline before first vaccination. Vaccinee samples came from UK trials COV001 and COV002, including a single-blind randomized controlled phase 2/3 trial of AZD1222 (ChAdOx1 nCoV-19) in healthy adults. For TCRbeta chain sequencing, PBMC samples from trial participants were taken at day 0 and at day 28 after the second dose. The chain is assembled from TRBV27 and TRBJ1-5; TRBD1 could be the D gene, as 5 bases match. The sequence came from an adult in good health. The source was peripheral blood, collected on day 0 of AZD1222 vaccination. The bases read TGTGCCAGCACCCTGTCGGGGGTGGGTAGCAATCAGCCCCAGCATTTT. Protein translation: CASTLSGVGSNQPQHF.